A single sample is the source of the 30 T cell receptor beta chains below, sequenced in a study of breast tumors, draining lymph nodes, adjacent tissues. TCRdb re-derived calls from the multiplex PCR reads in MiXCR, one entry per CDR3 protein. In the table there are tens of thousands of distinct CDR3 sequences, under 75% of which are singletons. Sequencing used tumor-adjacent breast tissue. These receptor sequences come from a female donor with breast cancer. Some clones in this sample may be carry-over from other donors' samples.

The V call is TRBV7-2, the J call TRBJ1-5; 9 nucleotides line up with TRBD1. Germline V gives CDR1 SGHTA, CDR2 FQGNSA. This CDR3 has 15 amino acids. J gave up 2 bases and V 3 bases, and 2 bases lay outside the gene matches. The CDR3 DNA sequence: TGTGCCAGCAGCTTGGGGGACAGGGGCAATCAGCCCCAGCATTTT. Encoded protein: CASSLGDRGNQPQHF.

This clonotype was seen ten or more times. One base away lies a much larger clone, so this may be a sequencing read error. The gene calls are TRBV5-1 and TRBJ1-5; 8 bases are a match to TRBD1. This CDR3 has 14 residues. The germline V gene encodes CDR1 SGHRS and CDR2 YFSETQ. DNA of the CDR3: TGCGCCAGCAGCTCAGGGGGCGGCAATCACCCCCAGCATTTT. It specifies CASSSGGGNHPQHF.

Comment on this clonotype: The junction departs from the called germline gene at one end, perhaps through a read error. V usage is TRBV6-5 and J usage is TRBJ2-5; either TRBD1 or TRBD2 may fit D (5 bases each). CDR3 length equals 13 residues. From germline, CDR1 is MNHEY and CDR2 SVGAGI. The CDR3 region is CASSGPLGETQCF. The CDR3 region has the DNA TGTGCCAGCAGTGGCCCCTTGGGGGAGACCCAGTGCTTC.

This clonotype was detected many times. The chain carries TRBV2 and TRBJ2-1; 9 bases are shared with TRBD2. This CDR3 has 16 amino acids. The J segment lost 8 bases and the V segment lost 4 bases, leaving 12 bases of the junction unmatched. Germline V gene data show CDR1 as SNHLY and CDR2 as FYNNEI. In DNA, the CDR3 is TGTGCCAGCAGTGCCCCCGGCGCGGGACTAGCTGATGAGCAGTTCTTC. This codes for CASSAPGAGLADEQFF. The complete variable domain, with remaining parts taken from reference TRBV2 and TRBJ2-1, reads EPEVTQTPSHQVTQMGQEVILRCVPISNHLYFYWYRQILGQKVEFLVSFYNNEISEKSEIFDDQFSVERPDGSNFTLKIRSTKLEDSAMYFCASSAPGAGLADEQFFGPGTRLTVL.

This clonotype was found many times. The rearrangement uses TRBV20-1 and TRBJ2-4; possibly TRBD2 for D (5 bases). Between the trimmed V and J ends, which lost 0 bases and 5 bases, there was a span of 14 bases. The CDR3 extends over 15 amino acids. The germline CDR1 and CDR2 sequences are DFQATT and SNEGSKA (reference sequence). CDR3 sequence: CSARDSGRDENIQYF. CDR3 nucleotides: TGCAGTGCTAGAGATTCGGGAAGGGATGAAAACATTCAGTACTTC.

V gene TRBV20-1 combines with J gene TRBJ1-6, with a tentative D call TRBD1 (6 bases). Germline CDR1 and CDR2: DFQATT and SNEGSKA (reference sequence). The V end was cut by 6 bases, the J end by 16 bases, with 16 bases between. This CDR3 contains 11 residues. This CDR3 reads CSASIGTTLHF. The CDR3 nucleotides read TGCAGTGCGTCGATCGGGACAACGCTCCACTTT.

The chain has TRBV18 and TRBJ2-3; D remains ambiguous. Germline CDR1 is KGHSH and CDR2 is LQKENI. The V end lost 3 bases, the J end lost 5 bases, and 9 bases lay between the germline ends. The CDR3 totals 13 residues. The CDR3 bases are TGTGCCAGCTCACCTATGGGAAAAGATACGCAGTATTTT. Protein: CASSPMGKDTQYF.

Within the sample, this clonotype is medium-sized. J is TRBJ2-7 and V is TRBV2; TRBD1 agrees at 7 bases. This CDR3 is built from 14 residues. Germline CDR1 reads SNHLY; CDR2 reads FYNNEI. Losses at the gene ends were 7 bases for V and 5 bases for J; bases not matched to a gene: 11. The DNA for the CDR3 is TGTGCCAGCATGTCCTTACAGGGGTGGAACGAGCAGTACTTC. This encodes CASMSLQGWNEQYF.

This clonotype was seen once. The V gene is TRBV10-3, the J gene TRBJ2-7; D might be TRBD2 (5 bases). CDR1 is ENHRY, CDR2 SYGVKD, per germline. The CDR3 is 15 residues long. V lost 0 bases and J 6 bases, leaving 15 bases between the germline ends. The CDR3 spells CAISESSASLSEQYF. The CDR3 region has the DNA TGTGCCATCAGTGAGTCTAGCGCTTCTCTCTCCGAGCAGTACTTC.

This clonotype has a count of ten or more. Possible read error: a much larger clone is one base away. The CDR3 bases are TGTGCCAGCAGCTATCCGGGACTAGCGGGGGGAACCTACGAGCAGTACTTC. Protein sequence: CASSYPGLAGGTYEQYF. The V call is TRBV13, the J call TRBJ2-7, with 15 positions matching TRBD2. Trimming cost V 4 bases and J 2 bases; bases outside gene matches: 6. Germline values: CDR1 PRHDT, CDR2 FYEKMQ (reference sequence). This CDR3 has 17 residues.

The chain recombines TRBV7-9 with TRBJ1-1; D call uncertain. The CDR3 consists of 14 residues. Trimming stripped 5 bases from V and 5 bases from J, with 15 bases between. Germline assignment: CDR1 SEHNR and CDR2 FQNEAQ (reference sequence). CDR3 loop: CASSETEGGTEAFF. The CDR3 DNA is TGTGCCAGCAGCGAGACCGAAGGAGGGACTGAAGCTTTCTTT.

This chain connects TRBV9 to TRBJ1-4; 7 bases line up with TRBD1. The CDR3 totals 14 residues. Germline V lookup: CDR1 SGDLS, CDR2 YYNGEE. V dropped 0 bases and J dropped 8; count of bases not matched to a gene: 4. CDR3 DNA: TGTGCCAGCAGCGTAGGAGGGGGCAAAGAAAAACTGTTTTTT. Its protein product is CASSVGGGKEKLFF.

This chain links TRBV19 with TRBJ1-4; maybe TRBD1 (5 bases). V was cut by 3 bases and J by 7 bases, with 6 bases left in between. The CDR3 extends over 12 amino acids. Per germline, CDR1 LNHDA and CDR2 SQIVND (reference sequence). As DNA, the CDR3 is TGTGCCAGTAGTATCGGGGCTGAAAAACTGTTTTTT. This translates into CASSIGAEKLFF.

The genes are TRBV20-1 and TRBJ2-5, with a weak D call TRBD2 (6 bases). This CDR3 is built from 15 residues. Germline lookup yields CDR1 DFQATT and CDR2 SNEGSKA (reference sequence). Trimming removed 0 bases from V and 4 bases from J, with 15 bases in between. CDR3 loop: CSAREGLPSGETQYF. The CDR3 DNA reads TGCAGTGCTAGAGAGGGACTGCCCTCGGGAGAGACCCAGTACTTC.

The chain is built from TRBV7-8 and TRBJ2-7, with no clear D. V was shortened by 2 bases and J by 3 bases, with 11 bases between the two germline ends. The CDR3 extends over 14 amino acids. Germline-derived CDR1 and CDR2 are SGHVS and FQNEAQ. CDR3 region: CASSLQTDFYEQYV. The DNA of the CDR3 is TGTGCCAGCAGCTTACAAACAGACTTCTACGAGCAGTACGTC.

Notes on this clonotype: The junction shows a germline mismatch at one end, possibly a read error. This sequence joins TRBV11-1 and TRBJ2-3; D is perhaps TRBD2 (5 bases). The CDR3 extends over 17 amino acids. Germline values: CDR1 SGHAT, CDR2 FQDESV (reference sequence). Here the CDR3 reads CASSFSNSRGIADTQYF. The CDR3 nucleotides read TGCGCCAGCAGCTTCTCTAACTCCCGGGGTATTGCAGATACGCAGTATTTT.

V is TRBV12-5 and J is TRBJ1-2, with D maybe TRBD1 (6 bases). The CDR3 sequence is 13 residues long. The germline V gene encodes CDR1 LGHNT and CDR2 FRNRAP. Trimming took off 7 bases at V and 4 bases at J, with 13 bases between the two ends. The CDR3 bases are TGTGCTAGTGCCTCAGACAGGTTCTATGGCTACACCTTC. Encoded protein: CASASDRFYGYTF.

In this sample, this clonotype turned up many times. This clone may be a read error of a much larger clone one base away. This chain uses TRBV13 with TRBJ2-7, with 9 bases fitting TRBD2. Per germline, CDR1 PRHDT and CDR2 FYEKMQ (reference sequence). The junction had 9 bases not matched to a gene; V was cut back by 5 bases and J by 4 bases. This CDR3 contains 15 residues. The chain's CDR3 is CASSLPSGNIYEQYF. CDR3 sequence (DNA): TGTGCCAGCAGCCTGCCTAGCGGGAATATTTACGAGCAGTACTTC. Full variable domain (remainder filled in from reference TRBV13 and TRBJ2-7): AAGVIQSPRHLIKEKRETATLKCYPIPRHDTVYWYQQGPGQDPQFLISFYEKMQSDKGSIPDRFSAQQFSDYHSELNMSSLELGDSALYFCASSLPSGNIYEQYFGPGTRLTVT.

In its sample, this clonotype ranks as medium-sized. V gene TRBV19 combines with J gene TRBJ2-1; TRBD2 matches 8 bases. This CDR3 spans 16 amino acids. CDR1 and CDR2 from the germline V gene are LNHDA and SQIVND (reference sequence). V dropped 5 bases and J dropped 4; count of bases not matched to a gene: 10. This CDR3 is CASSFARPGGYNEQFF. DNA of the CDR3: TGTGCCAGTAGTTTCGCCCGGCCGGGGGGGTACAATGAGCAGTTCTTC.

This chain connects TRBV19 to TRBJ2-3; the D is unclear. Germline-derived CDR1 and CDR2 are LNHDA and SQIVND (reference sequence). V gave up 5 bases and J gave up 1 base, with 4 bases separating them. This CDR3 comprises 12 residues. The chain's CDR3 is CASSPGTDTQYF. The CDR3 DNA is TGTGCCAGTAGTCCCGGCACAGATACGCAGTATTTT.

The rearrangement uses TRBV15 and TRBJ1-2; unclear D gene. Germline V gives CDR1 LNHNV, CDR2 YYDKDF (reference sequence). The CDR3 is 15 amino acids. Deletions cut 0 bases from V and 6 bases from J, with 14 bases between. CDR3 coding DNA: TGTGCCACCAGCAGAGATATCGGGAGTTGGGATGGCTACACCTTC. Translation: CATSRDIGSWDGYTF.

The chain uses TRBV27 and TRBJ2-7; D uncertain. The CDR3 contains 11 residues. The ends were cut back, 5 bases at V and 6 bases at J, with 8 bases in the middle. Germline V lookup: CDR1 MNHEY, CDR2 SMNVEV (reference sequence). CDR3 DNA: TGTGCCAGCAGTAACTCCGGCGAGCAGTACTTC. Its protein is CASSNSGEQYF.

V is TRBV19 and J is TRBJ2-3, with 9 bases matching TRBD2. V lost 5 bases, J lost 2 bases, and 5 bases stayed unmatched. This CDR3 has 15 residues. Germline V CDR1 and CDR2: LNHDA, SQIVND (reference sequence). The CDR3 loop reads CASSRTSVPTDTQYF. In DNA, the CDR3 is TGTGCCAGTAGTCGGACTAGCGTCCCCACAGATACGCAGTATTTT.

This clonotype came up once. This is likely a read error, given that the CDR3 carries no conserved phenylalanine or tryptophan at its end. The chain carries TRBV18 and TRBJ1-1; 9 nucleotides match TRBD1. Germline-derived CDR1 and CDR2 are KGHSH and LQKENI. This CDR3 region has 15 residues. Trimming removed 4 bases from V and 7 bases from J; junction bases left unmatched: 10. The CDR3 region is CASSLQGARVGEAFS. CDR3 nucleotide sequence: TGTGCCAGCTCACTACAGGGGGCGCGGGTCGGTGAAGCTTTCTCT.

Here the CDR3 reads CASSRQGSDEQFF. DNA of the CDR3: TGTGCCAGCAGTCGACAGGGGTCGGATGAGCAGTTCTTC. J is TRBJ2-1 and V is TRBV7-3; 8 bases are shared with TRBD1. V gave up 6 bases and J gave up 8 bases; unmatched junction bases: 6. Per germline, CDR1 SGHTA and CDR2 FQGTGA. The CDR3 sequence is 13 residues long. Together with reference TRBV7-3 and TRBJ2-1, the CDR3 gives the full variable domain: GAGVSQTPSNKVTEKGKYVELRCDPISGHTALYWYRQSLGQGPEFLIYFQGTGAADDSGLPNDRFFAVRPEGSVSTLKIQRTERGDSAVYLCASSRQGSDEQFFGPGTRLTVL.

Regarding this clonotype: No conserved phenylalanine or tryptophan ends this CDR3, so it is likely a read error. It is unclear where the CDR3 begins or ends on the DNA, so no DNA is shown, and the CDR3 is as TCRdb lists it. The chain joins TRBV29-1 to TRBJ2-2; the table's D call, TRBD1, has no DNA check behind it. The CDR3 spans 18 residues, counting both ends. Looked up from germline, CDR1 is SQVTM and CDR2 is ANQGSEA. The CDR3 loop is CSVVPYLTGWRNTGELSS.

V usage is TRBV19 and J usage is TRBJ1-6, with TRBD1 identical over 7 bases. This CDR3 comprises 15 residues. Unmatched junction bases numbered 10, after V lost 7 bases and J lost 7 bases. Germline CDR1 LNHDA, CDR2 SQIVND (reference sequence). CDR3 region: CASTPYRGGNSPLHF. CDR3 DNA: TGTGCCAGTACCCCTTACAGGGGAGGGAATTCACCCCTCCACTTT. Supplemented by reference TRBV19 and TRBJ1-6, the full variable domain reads DGGITQSPKYLFRKEGQNVTLSCEQNLNHDAMYWYRQDPGQGLRLIYYSQIVNDFQKGDIAEGYSVSREKKESFPLTVTSAQKNPTAFYLCASTPYRGGNSPLHFGNGTRLTVT.

This clonotype has at least ten counts. V is TRBV5-6 and J is TRBJ2-7; tentative D call: TRBD2 (6 bases). V was trimmed by 5 bases and J by 2 bases, leaving 14 bases between them. This CDR3 contains 14 residues. Germline V gene sequence: CDR1 SGHDT, CDR2 YYEEEE. CDR3: CASRARGGTYEQYF. For the CDR3, the DNA is TGTGCCAGCAGGGCGCGGGGCGGTACCTACGAGCAGTACTTC.

This chain connects TRBV24-1 to TRBJ2-1; 13 bases line up with TRBD2. Germline V gene sequence: CDR1 KGHDR, CDR2 SFDVKD. With V trimmed by 2 bases and J by 0 bases, 3 bases remained unmatched. The CDR3 has 18 residues. CDR3 residues: CATSDSGTSGNSYNEQFF. Written as DNA, the CDR3 is TGTGCCACCAGTGATTCCGGGACTAGCGGGAACTCCTACAATGAGCAGTTCTTC.

This clonotype was observed once. At one end, the junction sequence differs from germline, possibly due to a read error. J is TRBJ1-2 and V is TRBV6-6, with 12 nucleotides matching TRBD1. CDR1 and CDR2 (germline): MNHNY, SVGAGI (reference sequence). The CDR3 has 15 residues. This CDR3 reads CAGSKPGQGARGYTF. As DNA, the CDR3 is TGTGCCGGCAGTAAACCGGGACAGGGGGCGCGTGGCTACACCTTC.